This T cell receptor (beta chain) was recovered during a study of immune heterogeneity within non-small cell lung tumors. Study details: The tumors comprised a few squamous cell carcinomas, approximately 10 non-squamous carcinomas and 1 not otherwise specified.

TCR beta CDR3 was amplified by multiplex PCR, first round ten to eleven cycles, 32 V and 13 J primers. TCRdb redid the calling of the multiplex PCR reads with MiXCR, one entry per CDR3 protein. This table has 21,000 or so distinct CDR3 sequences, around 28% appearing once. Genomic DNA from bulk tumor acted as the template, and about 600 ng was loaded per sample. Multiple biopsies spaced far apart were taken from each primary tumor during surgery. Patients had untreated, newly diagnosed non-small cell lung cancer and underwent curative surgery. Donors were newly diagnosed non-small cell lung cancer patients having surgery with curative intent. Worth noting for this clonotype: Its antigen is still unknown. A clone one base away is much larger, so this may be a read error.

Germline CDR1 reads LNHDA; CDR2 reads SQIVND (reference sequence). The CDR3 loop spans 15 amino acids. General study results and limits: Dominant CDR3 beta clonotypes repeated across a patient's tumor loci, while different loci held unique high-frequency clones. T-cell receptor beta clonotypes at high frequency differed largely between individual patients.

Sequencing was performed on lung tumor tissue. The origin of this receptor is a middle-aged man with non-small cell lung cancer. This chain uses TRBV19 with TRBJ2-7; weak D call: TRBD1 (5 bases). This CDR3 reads CSSSKRDSYVYEQYF. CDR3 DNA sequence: TGTTCCAGTAGTAAAAGAGACAGCTATGTCTACGAGCAGTACTTC.